This entry concerns a single T cell receptor (beta chain). This clone has just one count. Its antigen specificity is not known. No much larger clone exists at a distance of one base, and base qualities are not known. Collaborating institutions collected whole blood in K2EDTA tubes following their own protocols. For TCRbeta analysis, collaborators shipped samples in one of three forms: frozen whole blood, isolated PBMCs, or DNA extracted from either of those sample types. The data derive from a study of blood T cell repertoires in COVID-19 (dated by TCRdb to 2019 to 2021). Background for the entire study: Samples from collaborators originated in the United States, Italy and Spain and spanned both the acute and convalescent phases of COVID-19. The sample metadata nearly always contained a de-identified subject ID, COVID-19 status, age in years and sex. The repertoires were released in a freely available public database meant as a resource for research on the immune response to SARS-CoV-2. HLA class I and class II types, where available, came from metadata supplied by the sample provider rather than from assay-based typing. The material from the prospective study consisted of cDNA or gDNA derived from T cells, B-cell-depleted T cells, or PBMCs. Deeply sampled blood TCRbeta repertoires from subjects exposed to, actively infected with, or recovered from COVID-19 were included in the dataset. Samples were obtained from the ongoing ImmuneRACE study (first 160 participants) and from 950 to 1,500 subjects provided by 6 global collaborators.

The immunoSEQ Assay, a bias-controlled multiplex PCR, was used to amplify TCRbeta CDR3 regions from genomic DNA. Per the source publication's procedure: The number of nucleated cells in each sample was estimated from the amplification of reference gene primers within the assay. Sequence reads were collapsed and filtered to measure the absolute abundance of every unique TCRbeta CDR3 rearrangement. For each sample, productive Simpson clonality was calculated as the square root of Simpson's diversity index across productive rearrangements. This is the immuneACCESS table as TCRdb keeps it, with only in-frame sequences that have V and J called. A part of the clones is gone; compared with another copy, unresolved V genes explain less than half, and the rest is unexplained. Clone size and the V and J calls come from that table; the DNA yielded D and trimming. The sample data list 35,000 to 50,000 clones, and more than 75% of these were observed just once. Together, the top ten hold approximately 14% of the sample.

Overall study results and their limits: Clinical and demographic metadata were provided uncurated, with the amount varying by source and participant.

The germline ends are 21 bases apart after V is trimmed by 4 bases and J by 11 bases. Taken from cysteine to phenylalanine, the CDR3 has 15 residues. Only the CDR3 part of the read is kept: 45 bases, read in frame from the first base. From the germline V gene (reference sequence), CDR1 is GTSNPN and CDR2 is SVGIG. This clonotype was obtained from a man in his fifties with active or convalescent COVID-19. This chain is built from TRBV30 and TRBJ1-6, and the D gene may be TRBD1, 6 bases matching. The material sequenced was peripheral blood. The DNA sequence follows: TGTGCCTGGAACTTCGGGGGGGCTTCTCAGACACCCCTCCACTTT. This is translated as CAWNFGGASQTPLHF.